The TCR beta chain described here comes from a study of spatial heterogeneity in lung cancer. Study-level results: Expanded alpha and beta TCR counts within tumors tracked tumor mutation counts.

V was shortened by 4 bases and J by 2 bases, with 17 bases between the two germline ends. The CDR3 covers 16 residues. Germline V gene data show CDR1 as SGHNT and CDR2 as YYREEE (reference sequence). The sample's time point: sample taken at primary tumor resection. Concerning this clonotype itself: Its antigen is unknown.

TCRdb re-called the 5' RACE reads with MiXCR, one entry per CDR3 protein. The sample carries about 30,000 distinct CDR3 sequences, roughly 6.6% recorded once. The specimen was lung tumor tissue, collected at surgery. The sequence was collected from a male donor with early-stage non-small cell lung cancer. V usage is TRBV5-4 and J usage is TRBJ2-3, with D tentatively TRBD1 or TRBD2 (5 bases each). CDR3 sequence reads: CASSPGTARTTDTQYF. The CDR3 coding sequence is TGTGCCAGCAGCCCCGGGACCGCTCGAACCACAGATACGCAGTATTTT.